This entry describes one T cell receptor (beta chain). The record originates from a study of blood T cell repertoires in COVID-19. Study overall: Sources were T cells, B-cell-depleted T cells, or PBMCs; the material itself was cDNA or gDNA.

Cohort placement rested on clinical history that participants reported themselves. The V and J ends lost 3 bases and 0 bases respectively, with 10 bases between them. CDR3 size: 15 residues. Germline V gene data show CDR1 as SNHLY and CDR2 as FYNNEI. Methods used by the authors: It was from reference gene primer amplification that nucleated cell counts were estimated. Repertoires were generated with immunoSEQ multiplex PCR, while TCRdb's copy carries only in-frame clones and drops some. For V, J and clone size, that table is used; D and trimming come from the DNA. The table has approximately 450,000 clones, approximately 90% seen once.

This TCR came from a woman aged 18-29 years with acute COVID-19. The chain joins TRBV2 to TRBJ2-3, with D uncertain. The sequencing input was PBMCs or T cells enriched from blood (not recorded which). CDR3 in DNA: TGTGCCAGCAGTGACCTCGGTGCTAGCACAGATACGCAGTATTTT. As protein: CASSDLGASTDTQYF. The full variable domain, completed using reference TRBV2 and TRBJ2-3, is EPEVTQTPSHQVTQMGQEVILRCVPISNHLYFYWYRQILGQKVEFLVSFYNNEISEKSEIFDDQFSVERPDGSNFTLKIRSTKLEDSAMYFCASSDLGASTDTQYFGPGTRLTVL.